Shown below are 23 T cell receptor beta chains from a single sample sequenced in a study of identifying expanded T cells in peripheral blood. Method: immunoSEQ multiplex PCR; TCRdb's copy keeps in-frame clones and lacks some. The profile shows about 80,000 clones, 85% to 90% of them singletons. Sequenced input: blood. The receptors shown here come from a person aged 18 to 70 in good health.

The chain's CDR3 is CASSSDLFSSYEQYF. CDR3 in DNA: TGTGCCAGTAGCTCAGACTTATTCAGCTCCTACGAGCAGTACTTC. The chain recombines TRBV19 with TRBJ2-7; D is unclear. The V and J ends lost 6 bases and 0 bases respectively, with 15 bases between them. The CDR3 is made up of 15 amino acids. Germline V gene data show CDR1 as LNHDA and CDR2 as SQIVND (reference sequence).

The CDR3 region is CASSNEQFF. The CDR3 nucleotides read TGTGCCAGCAGCAATGAGCAGTTCTTC. The chain employs TRBV2 and TRBJ2-1; D unresolved. The germline gives CDR1 SNHLY, CDR2 FYNNEI. Trimming removed 6 bases from V and 6 bases from J, with 0 bases in between. The CDR3 has 9 residues.

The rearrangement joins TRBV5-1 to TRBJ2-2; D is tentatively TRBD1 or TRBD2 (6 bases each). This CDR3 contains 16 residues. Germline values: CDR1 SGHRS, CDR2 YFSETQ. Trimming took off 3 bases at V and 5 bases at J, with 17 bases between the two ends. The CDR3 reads CASSSPIGGLTGELFF. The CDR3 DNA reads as TGCGCCAGCAGCTCCCCGATCGGGGGCTTGACCGGGGAGCTGTTTTTT.

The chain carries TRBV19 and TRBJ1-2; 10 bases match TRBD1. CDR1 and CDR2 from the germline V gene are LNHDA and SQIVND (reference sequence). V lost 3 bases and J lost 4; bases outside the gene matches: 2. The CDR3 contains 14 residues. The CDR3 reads CASSMGQGIYGYTF. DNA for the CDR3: TGTGCCAGTAGTATGGGACAGGGGATCTATGGCTACACCTTC.

CDR3 amino acids: CASSSLLASAYGYTF. The CDR3 nucleotides read TGTGCCAGCAGCTCCTTATTAGCCAGTGCCTATGGCTACACCTTC. The gene calls are TRBV11-2 and TRBJ1-2, with no clear D. The germline CDR1 and CDR2 sequences are SGHAT and FQNNGV. The CDR3 spans 15 residues. With 4 bases removed from V and 4 bases from J, the gap between germline ends came to 16 bases.

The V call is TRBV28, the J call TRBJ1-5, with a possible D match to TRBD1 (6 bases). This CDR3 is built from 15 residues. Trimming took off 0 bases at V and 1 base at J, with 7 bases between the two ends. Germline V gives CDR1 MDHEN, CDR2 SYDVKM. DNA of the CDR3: TGTGCCAGCAGTTTATGGGGGACAAGCAATCAGCCCCAGCATTTT. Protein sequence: CASSLWGTSNQPQHF. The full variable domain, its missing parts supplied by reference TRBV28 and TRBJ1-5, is DVKVTQSSRYLVKRTGEKVFLECVQDMDHENMFWYRQDPGLGLRLIYFSYDVKMKEKGDIPEGYSVSREKKERFSLILESASTNQTSMYLCASSLWGTSNQPQHFGDGTRLSIL.

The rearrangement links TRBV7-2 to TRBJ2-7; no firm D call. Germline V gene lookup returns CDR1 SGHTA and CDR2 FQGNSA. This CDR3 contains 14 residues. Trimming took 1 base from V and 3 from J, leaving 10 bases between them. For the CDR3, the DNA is TGTGCCAGCAGCTTAGGGATACGGAGCTACGAGCAGTACTTC. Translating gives CASSLGIRSYEQYF.

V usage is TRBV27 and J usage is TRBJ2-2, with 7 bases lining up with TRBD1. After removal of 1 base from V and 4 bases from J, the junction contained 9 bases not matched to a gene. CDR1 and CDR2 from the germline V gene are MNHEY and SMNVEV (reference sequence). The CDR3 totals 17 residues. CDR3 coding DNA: TGTGCCAGCAGTTTATTCCCCCCTGGACAGGCCACCGGGGAGCTGTTTTTT. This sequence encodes CASSLFPPGQATGELFF.

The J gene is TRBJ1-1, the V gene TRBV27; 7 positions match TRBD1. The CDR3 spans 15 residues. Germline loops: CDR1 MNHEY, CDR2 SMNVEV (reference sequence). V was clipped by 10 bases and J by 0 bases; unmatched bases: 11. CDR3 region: CATVPQGGMNTEAFF. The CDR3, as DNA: TGTGCCACCGTACCCCAGGGGGGGATGAACACTGAAGCTTTCTTT.

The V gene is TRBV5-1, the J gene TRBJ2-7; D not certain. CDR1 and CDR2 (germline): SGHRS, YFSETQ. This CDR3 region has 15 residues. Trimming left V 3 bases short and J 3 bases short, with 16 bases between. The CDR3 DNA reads TGCGCCAGCAGCTACCCAAGTCTCGAGAGCTACGAGCAGTACTTC. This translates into CASSYPSLESYEQYF.

CDR3 DNA: TGCTCCTTGGGAGGTGAAGCTTTCTTT. Residues: CSLGGEAFF. The V call is TRBV20-1, the J call TRBJ1-1; D unclear. The CDR3 runs to 9 residues. Germline lookup yields CDR1 DFQATT and CDR2 SNEGSKA (reference sequence).

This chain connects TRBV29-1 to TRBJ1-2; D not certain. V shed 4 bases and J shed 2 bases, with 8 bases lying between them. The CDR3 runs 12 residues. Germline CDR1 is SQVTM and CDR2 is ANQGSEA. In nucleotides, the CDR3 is TGCAGCGTTGTGACCGGAAACTATGGCTACACCTTC. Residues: CSVVTGNYGYTF. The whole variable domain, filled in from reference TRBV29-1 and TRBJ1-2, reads SAVISQKPSRDICQRGTSLTIQCQVDSQVTMMFWYRQQPGQSLTLIATANQGSEATYESGFVIDKFPISRPNLTFSTLTVSNMSPEDSSIYLCSVVTGNYGYTFGSGTRLTVV.

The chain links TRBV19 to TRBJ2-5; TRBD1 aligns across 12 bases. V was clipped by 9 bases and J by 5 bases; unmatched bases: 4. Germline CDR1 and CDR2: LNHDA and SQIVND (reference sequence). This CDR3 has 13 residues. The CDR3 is CASGTGGRETQYF. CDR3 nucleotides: TGTGCCAGCGGGACAGGGGGCCGGGAGACCCAGTACTTC.

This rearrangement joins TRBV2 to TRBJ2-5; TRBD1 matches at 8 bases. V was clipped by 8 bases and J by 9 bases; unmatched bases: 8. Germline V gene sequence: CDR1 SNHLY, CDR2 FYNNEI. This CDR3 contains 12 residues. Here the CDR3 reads CASGRGLRAQYF. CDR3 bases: TGTGCCAGCGGCAGGGGGCTACGTGCCCAGTACTTC.

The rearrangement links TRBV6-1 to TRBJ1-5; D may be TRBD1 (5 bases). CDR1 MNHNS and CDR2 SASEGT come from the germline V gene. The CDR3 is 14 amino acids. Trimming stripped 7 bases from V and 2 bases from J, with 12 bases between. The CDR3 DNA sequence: TGTGCCAGCATCAGGGAAGGTGGCAATCAGCCCCAGCATTTT. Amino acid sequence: CASIREGGNQPQHF.

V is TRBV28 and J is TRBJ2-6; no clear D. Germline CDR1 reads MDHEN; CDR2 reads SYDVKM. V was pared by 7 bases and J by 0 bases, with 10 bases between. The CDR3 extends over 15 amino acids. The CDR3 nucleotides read TGTGCCAGCACCAGAGGCAGCTCTGGGGCCAACGTCCTGACTTTC. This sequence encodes CASTRGSSGANVLTF.

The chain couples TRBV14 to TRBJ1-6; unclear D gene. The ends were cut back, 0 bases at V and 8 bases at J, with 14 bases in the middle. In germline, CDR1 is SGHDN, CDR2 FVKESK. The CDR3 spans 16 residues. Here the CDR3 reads CASSQDAGSVYSPLHF. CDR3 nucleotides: TGTGCCAGCAGCCAAGATGCGGGGTCCGTTTATTCACCCCTCCACTTT.

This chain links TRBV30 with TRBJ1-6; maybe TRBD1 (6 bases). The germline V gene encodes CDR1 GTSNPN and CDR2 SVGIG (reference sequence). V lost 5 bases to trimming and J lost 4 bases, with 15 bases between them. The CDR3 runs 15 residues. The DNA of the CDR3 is TGTGCCTGGCGTCCAGGGGAGGGGTATAATTCACCCCTCCACTTT. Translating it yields CAWRPGEGYNSPLHF.

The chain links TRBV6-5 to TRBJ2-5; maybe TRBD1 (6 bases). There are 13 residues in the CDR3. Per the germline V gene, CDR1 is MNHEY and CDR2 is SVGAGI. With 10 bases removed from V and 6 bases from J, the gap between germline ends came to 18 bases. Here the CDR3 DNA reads TGTGCCATCTACTCTTCGGACAGCCAGACCCAGTACTTC. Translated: CAIYSSDSQTQYF.

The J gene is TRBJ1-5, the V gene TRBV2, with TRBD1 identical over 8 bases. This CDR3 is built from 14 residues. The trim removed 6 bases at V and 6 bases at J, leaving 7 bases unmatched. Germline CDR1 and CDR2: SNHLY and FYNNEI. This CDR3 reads CASRNGQGPQPQHF. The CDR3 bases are TGTGCCAGCAGAAACGGACAGGGTCCTCAGCCCCAGCATTTT. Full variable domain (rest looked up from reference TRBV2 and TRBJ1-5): EPEVTQTPSHQVTQMGQEVILRCVPISNHLYFYWYRQILGQKVEFLVSFYNNEISEKSEIFDDQFSVERPDGSNFTLKIRSTKLEDSAMYFCASRNGQGPQPQHFGDGTRLSIL.

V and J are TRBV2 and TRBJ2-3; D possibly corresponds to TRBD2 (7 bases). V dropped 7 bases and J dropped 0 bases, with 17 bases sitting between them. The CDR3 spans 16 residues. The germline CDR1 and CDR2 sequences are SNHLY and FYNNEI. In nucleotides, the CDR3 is TGTGCCAGCACCGGTGGGGGGGGCCCTAGCACAGATACGCAGTATTTT. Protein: CASTGGGGPSTDTQYF.

The CDR3 nucleotides read TGTGCCAGCAACCCCCTGGAGAACACTGAAGCTTTCTTT. Residues: CASNPLENTEAFF. The chain links TRBV28 to TRBJ1-1, with D unclear. Trimming took off 7 bases at V and 1 base at J, with 10 bases between the two ends. The germline CDR1 and CDR2 sequences are MDHEN and SYDVKM. This CDR3 spans 13 amino acids.

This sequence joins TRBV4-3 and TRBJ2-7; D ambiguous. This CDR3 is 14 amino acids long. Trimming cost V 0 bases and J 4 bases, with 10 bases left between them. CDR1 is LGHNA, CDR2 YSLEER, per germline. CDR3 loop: CASSQDTTSYEQYF. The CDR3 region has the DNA TGCGCCAGCAGCCAAGATACGACTTCATACGAGCAGTACTTC.